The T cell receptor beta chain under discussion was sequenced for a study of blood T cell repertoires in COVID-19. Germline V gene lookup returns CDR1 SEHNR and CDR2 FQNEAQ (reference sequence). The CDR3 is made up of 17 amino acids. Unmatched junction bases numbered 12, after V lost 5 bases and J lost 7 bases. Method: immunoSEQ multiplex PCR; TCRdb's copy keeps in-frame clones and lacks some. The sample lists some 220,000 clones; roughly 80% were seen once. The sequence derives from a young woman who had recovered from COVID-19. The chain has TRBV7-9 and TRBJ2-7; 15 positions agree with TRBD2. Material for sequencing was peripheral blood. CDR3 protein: CASSPPGLAGGPQEQYF. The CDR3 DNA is TGTGCCAGCAGCCCCCCCGGACTAGCGGGAGGGCCGCAAGAGCAGTACTTC.